A single sample is the source of the 7 T cell receptor beta chains below, sequenced in a study of human T cells and chemical hapten exposure. Time point meaning: patch test 2, 6 weeks after DPC sensitization. Stated treatment: therapeutic diphenylcyclopropenone sensitization with weekly scalp DPC. In TCRdb, the RACE reads were re-called with MiXCR into one record per CDR3 protein. The sample lists some 150,000 distinct CDR3 sequences; about an eighth were seen once. The sample in question was whole blood, obtained in connection with sensitization to the hapten diphenylcyclopropenone (DPC). These receptors all come from a woman between 45 and 65 years old with alopecia areata. Some clones in this sample may be carry-over from other donors' samples.

This clonotype was found a few times. The V call is TRBV18, the J call TRBJ2-5; 10 nucleotides align to TRBD1. Germline values: CDR1 KGHSH, CDR2 LQKENI. The CDR3 covers 14 residues. Trimming cost V 3 bases and J 4 bases; bases outside gene matches: 2. The CDR3 loop reads CASSPGTGAETQYF. The CDR3 DNA follows: TGTGCCAGCTCACCCGGGACAGGGGCAGAGACCCAGTACTTC.

This clonotype occurred a few times. The CDR3 DNA follows: TGTGCCAGCAGCTTACCGACTAGCGGGACTAAGGAGGCCTACAATGAGCAGTTCTTC. It encodes CASSLPTSGTKEAYNEQFF. The chain is built from TRBV11-2 and TRBJ2-1; TRBD2 agrees at 11 bases. The germline CDR1 and CDR2 sequences are SGHAT and FQNNGV. This CDR3 has 19 amino acids. Trimming took 2 bases from V and 2 from J; bases not matched to a gene: 11.

This chain links TRBV30 with TRBJ2-3; D gene unclear. The CDR3 extends over 13 amino acids. Between the trimmed V and J ends, which lost 3 bases and 1 base, there was a span of 8 bases. The germline V gene has CDR1 GTSNPN and CDR2 SVGIG (reference sequence). CDR3 DNA sequence: TGTGCCTGGAGGCTTCCCGGCACAGATACGCAGTATTTT. This translates into CAWRLPGTDTQYF. The variable domain in full, completed from reference TRBV30 and TRBJ2-3, reads SQTIHQWPATLVQPVGSPLSLECTVEGTSNPNLYWYRQAAGRGLQLLFYSVGIGQISSEVPQNLSASRPQDRQFILSSKKLLLSDSGFYLCAWRLPGTDTQYFGPGTRLTVL.

This clonotype was counted only a few times. The CDR3 coding sequence is TGTGCCAGTAGTACCCAGCGGGGGCGTATGGAGACCCAGTACTTC. Its translation is CASSTQRGRMETQYF. The V gene is TRBV19, the J gene TRBJ2-5; 8 bases fit TRBD2. Germline V gene data show CDR1 as LNHDA and CDR2 as SQIVND (reference sequence). The V segment lost 4 bases and the J segment 5 bases; nucleotides outside the gene matches: 9. This CDR3 is built from 15 residues.

This clonotype has a handful of counts. The chain combines TRBV7-2 with TRBJ1-4; unclear D gene. V lost 1 base to trimming and J lost 8 bases, with 17 bases between them. The CDR3 totals 16 residues. From germline, CDR1 is SGHTA and CDR2 FQGNSA. The CDR3 DNA follows: TGTGCCAGCAGCTTAGTTGCCGCCAGGACGGGCGAAAAACTGTTTTTT. Protein product: CASSLVAARTGEKLFF.

This clonotype was seen a handful of times. The rearrangement uses TRBV5-4 and TRBJ2-1; D unclear. The CDR3 sequence is 14 residues long. Trimming pared 5 bases from V and 5 bases from J, leaving 14 bases between. The germline CDR1 and CDR2 sequences are SGHNT and YYREEE (reference sequence). CDR3 loop: CASRPAGGDNEQFF. CDR3 coding DNA: TGTGCCAGCAGGCCCGCTGGTGGAGACAATGAGCAGTTCTTC. The full variable domain, with the rest looked up from reference TRBV5-4 and TRBJ2-1, is ETGVTQSPTHLIKTRGQQVTLRCSSQSGHNTVSWYQQALGQGPQFIFQYYREEENGRGNFPPRFSGLQFPNYSSELNVNALELDDSALYLCASRPAGGDNEQFFGPGTRLTVL.

This chain connects TRBV27 to TRBJ1-2; a possible D gene is TRBD1 (5 bases). CDR1 MNHEY and CDR2 SMNVEV come from the germline V gene (reference sequence). The CDR3 has 15 amino acids. Trimming stripped 2 bases from V and 1 base from J, with 11 bases between. DNA of the CDR3: TGTGCCAGCAGTTTAGGGGCAGGAGATAACTATGGCTACACCTTC. It specifies CASSLGAGDNYGYTF.